The next 32 T cell receptor beta chains were all read from a single sample in a study of cytomegalovirus exposure and HLA in healthy donors. Produced via immunoSEQ multiplex PCR; TCRdb's table is partial and in-frame only. The top ten hold roughly 1.5% of the sample, which has approximately 180,000 clones, more than 75% seen once. Sequencing input: PBMCs. These receptor sequences come from a woman in her thirties in good health and CMV-seronegative.

The chain uses TRBV7-6 and TRBJ2-7, with 9 nucleotides matching TRBD2. There are 17 residues in the CDR3. The germline CDR1 and CDR2 sequences are SGHVS and FNYEAQ. V lost 1 base and J lost 3; bases outside the gene matches: 10. DNA of the CDR3: TGTGCCAGCAGCTTAGGTTCTCTAGCGGGGACTTTCTACGAGCAGTACTTC. Translated: CASSLGSLAGTFYEQYF.

The chain is built from TRBV2 and TRBJ2-3; D is perhaps TRBD2 (5 bases). V shed 6 bases and J shed 0 bases, with 7 bases lying between them. The V gene's germline CDR1 is SNHLY and CDR2 FYNNEI. This CDR3 contains 13 residues. The CDR3 loop is CASRGLSTDTQYF. The CDR3 DNA reads as TGTGCCAGCAGAGGACTTAGCACAGATACGCAGTATTTT. Full variable domain (outside the CDR3, taken from reference TRBV2 and TRBJ2-3): EPEVTQTPSHQVTQMGQEVILRCVPISNHLYFYWYRQILGQKVEFLVSFYNNEISEKSEIFDDQFSVERPDGSNFTLKIRSTKLEDSAMYFCASRGLSTDTQYFGPGTRLTVL.

The chain has TRBV6-1 and TRBJ1-5; perhaps TRBD1 as D (6 bases). The CDR3 runs 16 residues. Germline lookup yields CDR1 MNHNS and CDR2 SASEGT. Deletions cut 1 base from V and 4 bases from J, with 14 bases between. The CDR3 sequence: CASSEEVTGRNQPQHF. CDR3 DNA sequence: TGTGCCAGCAGTGAAGAGGTGACAGGAAGGAATCAGCCCCAGCATTTT.

This rearrangement joins TRBV5-1 to TRBJ1-1; 8 nucleotides line up with TRBD1. V lost 0 bases to trimming and J lost 5 bases; unmatched junction nucleotides: 9. The germline V gene encodes CDR1 SGHRS and CDR2 YFSETQ. The length of the CDR3 is 16 residues. In DNA form, the CDR3 reads TGCGCCAGCAGCTTGGGGACAGGGAAGAGAGGAACTGAAGCTTTCTTT. It yields the protein CASSLGTGKRGTEAFF.

The gene calls are TRBV30 and TRBJ1-2; 10 positions agree with TRBD1. CDR1 and CDR2 (germline): GTSNPN, SVGIG (reference sequence). J was trimmed by 2 bases and V by 5 bases; bases with no gene match: 11. This CDR3 has 16 amino acids. The CDR3 region is CAWHSGTGVGNYGYTF. The CDR3 nucleotides are TGTGCCTGGCACTCCGGGACAGGGGTGGGGAACTATGGCTACACCTTC.

The CDR3 nucleotides are TGTGCTAGTGGTTTGGTAGGGGGCGGCTATGGCTACACCTTC. As protein: CASGLVGGGYGYTF. The chain couples TRBV12-5 to TRBJ1-2; 7 bases agree with TRBD1. The CDR3 loop spans 14 amino acids. CDR1 is LGHNT and CDR2 is FRNRAP in the germline V gene. V shed 0 bases, J shed 4 bases, and the junction held 2 bases outside the gene matches.

In its sample, this clone was seen once. The gene calls are TRBV11-2 and TRBJ2-5; a weak D match, TRBD1 (6 bases). V was trimmed by 7 bases and J by 3 bases, leaving 12 bases between them. CDR1 is SGHAT and CDR2 is FQNNGV in the germline V gene. The length of the CDR3 is 13 residues. The CDR3 coding sequence is TGTGCCAGCAAGGCAGGGGTAGAAGAGACCCAGTACTTC. Translation: CASKAGVEETQYF.

This clone was seen just once. The chain employs TRBV7-6 and TRBJ2-2, with no clear D. This CDR3 comprises 12 residues. Germline loops: CDR1 SGHVS, CDR2 FNYEAQ. Trimming stripped 5 bases from V and 7 bases from J, with 8 bases between. CDR3 sequence: CASSLQSGELFF. CDR3 DNA: TGTGCCAGCAGCCTACAGAGCGGGGAGCTGTTTTTT.

The gene calls are TRBV10-1 and TRBJ1-2; tentatively, D is TRBD1 (6 bases). CDR1 is WNHNN, CDR2 SYGVQD, per germline (reference sequence). V gave up 7 bases and J gave up 4 bases, with 16 bases separating them. This CDR3 comprises 14 residues. DNA of the CDR3: TGCGCCAGCACCACCGGACAGCTTCTCTATGGCTACACCTTC. Its protein is CASTTGQLLYGYTF.

This chain uses TRBV9 with TRBJ2-5; 8 bases are shared with TRBD1. This CDR3 comprises 16 residues. Germline values: CDR1 SGDLS, CDR2 YYNGEE. V shed 4 bases, J shed 5 bases, and the junction held 13 bases outside the gene matches. In nucleotides, the CDR3 is TGTGCCAGCAGCTTAACAGGGGGGTCAGGCGTCGAGACCCAGTACTTC. It yields the protein CASSLTGGSGVETQYF.

The rearrangement links TRBV6-5 to TRBJ2-3, with 12 bases matching TRBD2. The CDR3 extends over 14 amino acids. From germline, CDR1 is MNHEY and CDR2 SVGAGI. With 5 bases clipped from V and 6 bases from J, the junction kept 3 bases outside the gene matches. The CDR3 coding sequence is TGTGCCAGCAGTAACGGACTAGCGGGGGATACGCAGTATTTT. Residues: CASSNGLAGDTQYF.

V is TRBV14 and J is TRBJ2-5, with no clear D. There are 14 residues in the CDR3. Trimming cost V 4 bases and J 2 bases, with 11 bases left between them. Germline values: CDR1 SGHDN, CDR2 FVKESK. The CDR3, as DNA: TGTGCCAGCAGCCCAACACCTTTTCAAGAGACCCAGTACTTC. Amino acids: CASSPTPFQETQYF.

The chain links TRBV11-2 to TRBJ2-1; D is perhaps TRBD2 (6 bases). V lost 1 base to trimming and J lost 8 bases, with 12 bases between them. Germline CDR1 and CDR2: SGHAT and FQNNGV. This CDR3 contains 14 residues. The CDR3 region is CASSLGTSRDEQFF. CDR3 coding DNA: TGTGCCAGCAGCTTAGGAACTAGCAGGGATGAGCAGTTCTTC.

The DNA of the CDR3 is TGTGCCAGCAGCTTACGGACAGGGGGCTGGAATGAGCAGTTCTTC. It translates to CASSLRTGGWNEQFF. The chain couples TRBV7-7 to TRBJ2-1, with 11 bases identical to TRBD1. Germline loops: CDR1 SSHAT, CDR2 FNYEAQ (reference sequence). Unmatched junction bases numbered 4, after V lost 2 bases and J lost 7 bases. The CDR3 contains 15 residues.

The chain joins TRBV4-1 to TRBJ2-4; maybe TRBD1 (6 bases). With 0 bases removed from V and 15 bases from J, the gap between germline ends came to 12 bases. CDR3 length equals 12 residues. Germline values: CDR1 MGHRA, CDR2 YSYEKL. The CDR3 region is CASSQDPDSRYF. In DNA form, the CDR3 reads TGCGCCAGCAGCCAAGATCCGGACAGTCGGTACTTC.

The chain is built from TRBV29-1 and TRBJ2-5; 8 bases line up with TRBD1. This CDR3 spans 14 amino acids. Trimming at V came to 6 bases and at J to 5 bases, leaving 11 bases not matched to a gene. Looked up from germline, CDR1 is SQVTM and CDR2 is ANQGSEA. The CDR3 DNA sequence: TGCAGCGTGATAGGGACAGGCCTCGGGGAGACCCAGTACTTC. This sequence encodes CSVIGTGLGETQYF. Full variable domain (rest looked up from reference TRBV29-1 and TRBJ2-5): SAVISQKPSRDICQRGTSLTIQCQVDSQVTMMFWYRQQPGQSLTLIATANQGSEATYESGFVIDKFPISRPNLTFSTLTVSNMSPEDSSIYLCSVIGTGLGETQYFGPGTRLLVL.

V is TRBV18 and J is TRBJ1-2, with D perhaps TRBD1 (6 bases). CDR1 KGHSH and CDR2 LQKENI come from the germline V gene. Trimming cost V 3 bases and J 2 bases, with 22 bases left between them. This CDR3 spans 18 amino acids. As DNA, the CDR3 is TGTGCCAGCTCACCGACAGGACCCACCCTAGCCATAAACTATGGCTACACCTTC. Translated: CASSPTGPTLAINYGYTF.

This rearrangement joins TRBV9 to TRBJ2-7; TRBD1 matches 7 bases. The V and J ends lost 4 bases and 3 bases, in that order; junction bases with no gene match: 7. Germline CDR1 is SGDLS and CDR2 is YYNGEE. The CDR3 is made up of 14 amino acids. CDR3 DNA sequence: TGTGCCAGCAGCCCCCGCCGGGACAGCTACGAGCAGTACTTC. Translating it yields CASSPRRDSYEQYF.

The chain is built from TRBV5-4 and TRBJ1-2, with D possibly TRBD1 on 6 matching bases. Trimming cost V 7 bases and J 4 bases, with 14 bases left between them. This CDR3 is 13 amino acids long. CDR1 is SGHNT, CDR2 YYREEE, per germline (reference sequence). The CDR3 DNA follows: TGTGCCAGCCACCTGACAGGATCCTATGGCTACACCTTC. This translates into CASHLTGSYGYTF.

The rearrangement links TRBV27 to TRBJ2-5, with 9 bases fitting TRBD2. Germline CDR1 reads MNHEY; CDR2 reads SMNVEV (reference sequence). The CDR3 extends over 14 amino acids. With 3 bases clipped from V and 5 bases from J, the junction kept 4 bases outside the gene matches. CDR3 bases: TGTGCCAGCAGTTTTAGCGGGGGCGGTGAGACCCAGTACTTC. This encodes CASSFSGGGETQYF.

CDR3: CASLGQSQTQYF. CDR3 sequence (DNA): TGCGCCAGCTTGGGACAGAGCCAGACCCAGTACTTC. The J gene is TRBJ2-5, the V gene TRBV5-1; 7 nucleotides agree with TRBD1. The germline V gene has CDR1 SGHRS and CDR2 YFSETQ. V gave up 7 bases and J gave up 6 bases; unmatched junction bases: 6. This CDR3 has 12 amino acids.

This chain joins TRBV6-1 and TRBJ2-7, with D tentatively TRBD1 (5 bases). Germline CDR1 reads MNHNS; CDR2 reads SASEGT. The CDR3 extends over 15 amino acids. Trimming took off 7 bases at V and 0 bases at J, with 16 bases between the two ends. For the CDR3, the DNA is TGTGCCAGCAAATCGGCAGGGTACGGCTCCTACGAGCAGTACTTC. Protein product: CASKSAGYGSYEQYF.

The chain carries TRBV4-3 and TRBJ2-7; a weak D match, TRBD1 (6 bases). The CDR3 runs 16 residues. Per the germline V gene, CDR1 is LGHNA and CDR2 is YSLEER. V dropped 1 base and J dropped 4 bases, with 17 bases sitting between them. The CDR3 reads CASSQGPGQGRYEQYF. The DNA of the CDR3 is TGCGCCAGCAGCCAAGGGCCGGGGCAGGGGCGTTACGAGCAGTACTTC.

The DNA of the CDR3 is TGCGCCAGCAGCTTGGGCGGGACCAGTAATGAAAAACTGTTTTTT. This sequence encodes CASSLGGTSNEKLFF. The chain joins TRBV5-1 to TRBJ1-4, with D possibly TRBD1 on 5 matching bases. Germline V gene data show CDR1 as SGHRS and CDR2 as YFSETQ. Trimming removed 0 bases from V and 4 bases from J, with 10 bases in between. The CDR3 has 15 residues.

The chain is built from TRBV5-4 and TRBJ1-1; the match to TRBD1 covers 12 bases. The junction had 8 bases not matched to a gene; V was cut back by 4 bases and J by 1 base. This CDR3 spans 17 amino acids. CDR1 and CDR2 from the germline V gene are SGHNT and YYREEE (reference sequence). The CDR3 protein is CASSRSGQGARNTEAFF. CDR3 sequence (DNA): TGTGCCAGCAGCCGTTCGGGACAGGGGGCGCGGAACACTGAAGCTTTCTTT.

The chain is built from TRBV5-4 and TRBJ1-1; the D is unclear. CDR3 length: 14 residues. Germline V lookup: CDR1 SGHNT, CDR2 YYREEE (reference sequence). Trimming removed 3 bases at V and 4 bases at J, with 13 bases between. CDR3: CASSSRGQGTEAFF. In DNA form, the CDR3 reads TGTGCCAGCAGCTCGCGTGGGCAAGGCACTGAAGCTTTCTTT.

The rearrangement joins TRBV5-4 to TRBJ1-1; D uncertain. The CDR3 length is 14 residues. Germline loops: CDR1 SGHNT, CDR2 YYREEE (reference sequence). V lost 3 bases, J lost 5 bases, and 14 bases lay in between. CDR3 DNA sequence: TGTGCCAGCAGCTCCTCCTCAGGACTAACTGAAGCTTTCTTT. Encoded protein: CASSSSSGLTEAFF.

The V gene is TRBV2, the J gene TRBJ1-2; D is unclear. The V end was cut by 4 bases, the J end by 4 bases, with 16 bases between. There are 15 residues in the CDR3. In germline, CDR1 is SNHLY, CDR2 FYNNEI. The CDR3 DNA reads as TGTGCCAGCAGTGCCGCGATCGGTGGCGGCTATGGCTACACCTTC. This encodes CASSAAIGGGYGYTF.

This sequence joins TRBV4-1 and TRBJ1-1; the match to TRBD1 covers 11 bases. Trimming removed 2 bases from V and 10 bases from J; junction bases left unmatched: 9. CDR1 MGHRA and CDR2 YSYEKL come from the germline V gene. The CDR3 totals 15 residues. CDR3 sequence (DNA): TGCGCCAGCAGCCAATCGGACAGGGGGCAAGGCGGAGCTTTCTTT. Protein product: CASSQSDRGQGGAFF.

The V call is TRBV7-9, the J call TRBJ1-2; tentatively, D is TRBD1 (5 bases). This CDR3 is built from 14 residues. The germline V and J ends were trimmed by 7 bases and 3 bases, with 15 bases remaining between them. Germline values: CDR1 SEHNR, CDR2 FQNEAQ (reference sequence). CDR3 residues: CASTPTDSYYGYTF. The CDR3 DNA is TGTGCCAGCACCCCCACAGACAGCTACTATGGCTACACCTTC.

V usage is TRBV7-8 and J usage is TRBJ2-7; 10 bases map to TRBD2. The germline V gene encodes CDR1 SGHVS and CDR2 FQNEAQ. The CDR3 sequence is 15 residues long. The V gene end was trimmed by 5 bases and the J gene end by 1 base; junction bases not matched to a gene: 5. CDR3 DNA sequence: TGTGCCAGCAGCCTACAAGCGGGGGGGTCCTACGAGCAGTACTTC. Its protein product is CASSLQAGGSYEQYF.

The genes are TRBV14 and TRBJ2-7; 7 nucleotides align to TRBD1. This CDR3 spans 14 amino acids. From germline, CDR1 is SGHDN and CDR2 FVKESK. Losses at the gene ends were 2 bases for V and 7 bases for J; bases not matched to a gene: 8. The CDR3 loop is CASSQRQGLGEQYF. In DNA, the CDR3 is TGTGCCAGCAGCCAAAGACAGGGCCTGGGGGAGCAGTACTTC.